The entry that follows covers one TCR beta chain sequence. Its antigen is not identified. Using immunoSEQ multiplex PCR, the repertoire was profiled, and TCRdb retains in-frame clones only, with some absent. Among roughly 2 million clones, more than 90% were seen once, and the ten largest hold roughly 0.13%. The record originates from a study of shared clonotypes between healthy human individuals. At the level of the study: Three CD4 naive, three CD4 memory, two CD8 naive and one CD8 memory plate were used per donor. Study outcomes and limitations: Rarefaction demonstrated incomplete sorted-subset sequencing despite large depth. Compared with memory subsets, naive subsets generally had larger estimated richness.

With 5 bases removed from V and 2 bases from J, the gap between germline ends came to 16 bases. Germline V gene sequence: CDR1 SGHTA, CDR2 FQGNSA. The CDR3 contains 17 residues. The origin of this receptor is a man aged 18 to 30 in good health. The chain couples TRBV7-2 to TRBJ1-6, with D hard to call. The specimen sequenced was naive CD4+ T cells sorted from blood. Sample subset: CD45RA+ positively selected. CDR3 DNA sequence: TGTGCCAGCAGCCCCGGCCCAACGAGGGCCTATAATTCACCCCTCCACTTT. Amino acid sequence: CASSPGPTRAYNSPLHF. The variable domain in full, with the rest retrieved from reference TRBV7-2 and TRBJ1-6, is GAGVSQSPSNKVTEKGKDVELRCDPISGHTALYWYRQSLGQGLEFLIYFQGNSAPDKSGLPSDRFSAERTGGSVSTLTIQRTQQEDSAVYLCASSPGPTRAYNSPLHFGNGTRLTVT.